These T cell receptor beta chains were read from a single sample in a study of CD8 T cells in Susac syndrome. TCRdb redid the calling of the immunoSEQ multiplex PCR reads with MiXCR, one entry per CDR3 protein. The repertoire holds 190,000 or so distinct CDR3 sequences, with 95% as singletons. Sequenced material: CD4+ T cells from PBMCs. These TCRs come from a human donor with multiple sclerosis. CDR3s include the opening cysteine and the closing phenylalanine or tryptophan. D genes are given only for firm matches. The size entry is marked missing in some rows and otherwise reads once, few, many or a size class.

clone_size | j_call | d_call | v_call | cdr3_nt | cdr3_aa
. | TRBJ2-1 | . | TRBV12-3/TRBV12-4 | TGTGCCAGCAACCGGGTGGACTACAATGAGCAGTTCTTC | CASNRVDYNEQFF
once | TRBJ2-3 | TRBD2 | TRBV6-1 | TGTGCCAGCAGTCCCACCGGGACTAGCGGGGCCACAGATACGCAGTATTTT | CASSPTGTSGATDTQYF
. | TRBJ1-1 | . | TRBV5-1 | TGCGCCAGCAGGGAAGTTAACACTGAAGCTTTCTTT | CASREVNTEAFF
. | TRBJ2-7 | . | TRBV20-1 | TGCAGTGCGAAGTTGGGGGGGCGCGAGCAGTACTTC | CSAKLGGREQYF
. | TRBJ2-3 | . | TRBV6-1 | TGTGCCAGCAGTCGGGATACAGAGTCTTCATTCACAGATACGCAGTATTTT | CASSRDTESSFTDTQYF
. | TRBJ1-6 | . | TRBV15 | TGTGCCACCAGCAGAGATAGAGGTTCACCCCTCCACTTT | CATSRDRGSPLHF
. | TRBJ2-1 | TRBD2 | TRBV20-1 | TGCAGTGCCTGGACTAGCGGTGGGAATGAGCAGTTCTTC | CSAWTSGGNEQFF
few | TRBJ2-5 | . | TRBV12-3/TRBV12-4 | TGTGCCAGCAGTTTAAGCGGATTCCAAGAGACCCAGTACTTC | CASSLSGFQETQYF
. | TRBJ2-7 | . | TRBV12-2 | TGTGCAAGTCGCCCCTTCCGGGGGGTAGCCTACGAGCAGTACTTC | CASRPFRGVAYEQYF
. | TRBJ1-6 | . | TRBV3-1 | TGTGCCAGCAGCCTACGAGCGGGGGCTATTAATTCACCCCTCCACTTT | CASSLRAGAINSPLHF
. | TRBJ1-2 | TRBD1 | TRBV9 | TGTGCCAGCAGCGCCTACAGGGGCGGCTACACCTTC | CASSAYRGGYTF
. | TRBJ2-3 | . | TRBV9 | TGTGCCAGCAGGTTGGGGGAAACAGATACGCAGTATTTT | CASRLGETDTQYF
. | TRBJ2-3 | . | TRBV20-1 | TGCAGTGTCCCTCCCAGGGCCATCCTGTATAGCACAGATACGCAGTATTTT | CSVPPRAILYSTDTQYF
. | TRBJ1-5 | . | TRBV7-9 | TGTGCCAGTGGGACCATGGGAATTTCGGAGCCCCAGCATTTT | CASGTMGISEPQHF
. | TRBJ2-3 | . | TRBV7-3 | TGTGCCAGCAGCGGACCCGCACCCACAGATACGCAGTATTTT | CASSGPAPTDTQYF
. | TRBJ2-7 | TRBD2 | TRBV29-1 | TGCAGCGCTGCCCGCGGACTAGCGGGGGGGAAAGCCTACGAGCAGTACTTC | CSAARGLAGGKAYEQYF
. | TRBJ2-1 | TRBD1 | TRBV20-1 | TGCAGTTCCAGGGGGCATAACAATGAGCAGTTCTTC | CSSRGHNNEQFF
. | TRBJ2-3 | TRBD2 | TRBV27 | TGTGCCAGCAGTTCCTTCTCGGCTGGGGGGGACACAGATACGCAGTATTTT | CASSSFSAGGDTDTQYF
. | TRBJ1-6 | . | TRBV3-1 | TGTGCCAGCAGCCTCGGACAGTTAGGGGGTTCACCCCTCCACTTT | CASSLGQLGGSPLHF
. | TRBJ2-5 | . | TRBV4-1 | TGCGCCAGCAGCAAGAGGGATCAAGAGACCCAGTACTTC | CASSKRDQETQYF
. | TRBJ2-1 | . | TRBV29-1 | TGCAGCGTTGAAGTGACCCAAAGGGATGAGCAGTTCTTC | CSVEVTQRDEQFF
. | TRBJ1-2 | . | TRBV30 | TGTGCCGGGGGGGACATCTCCTATGGCTACACCTTC | CAGGDISYGYTF
. | TRBJ2-5 | TRBD1 | TRBV18 | TGTGCCAGCTCACCTGCAGGGGGCGGGCAAGAGACCCAGTACTTC | CASSPAGGGQETQYF
. | TRBJ2-3 | . | TRBV20-1 | TGCAGTGCTCAATCAGGACACACACCTAGCACAGATACGCAGTATTTT | CSAQSGHTPSTDTQYF
. | TRBJ2-3 | . | TRBV3-1 | TGTGCCAGCAGCCAAGATCTGTGGAACAGGGTGGGAGATACGCAGTATTTT | CASSQDLWNRVGDTQYF
. | TRBJ1-2 | . | TRBV25-1 | TGTGCCAGCAGTGTCCTGGGCAATGACTATGGCTACACCTTC | CASSVLGNDYGYTF
. | TRBJ1-1 | . | TRBV30 | TGTGCCTGGAGTCCCCGGGGGTCTGAAGCTTTCTTT | CAWSPRGSEAFF
. | TRBJ1-1 | . | TRBV12-3/TRBV12-4 | TGTGCCAGCAGTTTCGTCAGGGGTGAGGCTGAAGCTTTCTTT | CASSFVRGEAEAFF
. | TRBJ2-5 | TRBD2 | TRBV12-3/TRBV12-4 | TGTGCCAGCAGTTCAATAGGACTAGCCCAAGAGACCCAGTACTTC | CASSSIGLAQETQYF
. | TRBJ2-3 | TRBD2 | TRBV29-1 | TGCAGCGTTAAGCGGGGGATCACAGATACGCAGTATTTT | CSVKRGITDTQYF
. | TRBJ2-3 | . | TRBV10-3 | TGTGCCATCAGTGACCTTGGCGGGACCCCGCAGTATTTT | CAISDLGGTPQYF
. | TRBJ2-5 | . | TRBV7-2 | TGTGCCAGCAGCTTAGCGCGGCAGGGCTGGGGGGAGACCCAGTACTTC | CASSLARQGWGETQYF
. | TRBJ1-1 | . | TRBV20-1 | TGCAGTGCTCCCCATCAGGGCTTTGGTGAAGCTTTCTTT | CSAPHQGFGEAFF
. | TRBJ2-3 | TRBD2 | TRBV2 | TGTGCCAGCAAGGGACTAGTATCCGATACGCAGTATTTT | CASKGLVSDTQYF
. | TRBJ1-2 | . | TRBV15 | TGTGCCACCAGCCGTAGTAACTATGGCTACACCTTC | CATSRSNYGYTF
. | TRBJ1-1 | TRBD1 | TRBV20-1 | TGCAGTGCTAGATGGCGGACAGGGGGCGGAAATACTGAAGCTTTCTTT | CSARWRTGGGNTEAFF
. | TRBJ1-4 | . | TRBV3-1 | TGTGCCAGCAGCCAAGGCTTAGGACAGACAACTAATGAAAAACTGTTTTTT | CASSQGLGQTTNEKLFF
. | TRBJ2-5 | . | TRBV9 | TGTGCCAGCAGCGTGGAATGGGGGTCAGAAGAGACCCAGTACTTC | CASSVEWGSEETQYF
. | TRBJ2-7 | . | TRBV7-9 | TGTGCCAGCAGCTCTGTTGGGCCCAGGGGTCACGAGCAGTACTTC | CASSSVGPRGHEQYF
. | TRBJ2-3 | . | TRBV2 | TGTGCCAGCAGTGTTAAGAGGGGCACAGATACGCAGTATTTT | CASSVKRGTDTQYF
. | TRBJ1-2 | . | TRBV30 | TGTGCCTGGAGTCACAGCGACTATGGCTACACCTTC | CAWSHSDYGYTF
. | TRBJ1-6 | . | TRBV9 | TGTGCCAGCAGCCCCGGACAGATTTCACCCCTCCACTTT | CASSPGQISPLHF
few | TRBJ2-5 | . | TRBV30 | TGTGCCTTCATGCTTGGGGGTGCAGAGACCCAGTACTTC | CAFMLGGAETQYF
. | TRBJ2-5 | TRBD2 | TRBV20-1 | TGCAGTGCCTCGACTAGCGGACGACAAGAGACCCAGTACTTC | CSASTSGRQETQYF
once | TRBJ1-2 | TRBD1 | TRBV9 | TGTGCCAGCAGCTCCGGGACAGTTGATGGCTACACCTTC | CASSSGTVDGYTF
once | TRBJ2-3 | . | TRBV2 | TGTGCCAGCAGGGAAAGGGAGATCACAGATACGCAGTATTTT | CASREREITDTQYF
. | TRBJ2-1 | TRBD2 | TRBV7-3 | TGTGCCAGCAGCCCACCGGGTGCAGCGGGGGCAAATGAGCAGTTCTTC | CASSPPGAAGANEQFF
. | TRBJ1-1 | . | TRBV7-9 | TGTGCCAGCAGCCGTTCGGGGTCGAACACTGAAGCTTTCTTT | CASSRSGSNTEAFF
. | TRBJ2-5 | . | TRBV11-2 | TGTGCCAGCAGCTTAGTAGGGGGGGCCCAAGAGACCCAGTACTTC | CASSLVGGAQETQYF
. | TRBJ1-1 | . | TRBV14 | TGTGCCAGCAGCCAGCTGGGACTCATGAACACTGAAGCTTTCTTT | CASSQLGLMNTEAFF
. | TRBJ1-4 | TRBD1 | TRBV5-1 | TGCGCCAGCAGGGACAGGGGGGCAACTAATGAAAAACTGTTTTTT | CASRDRGATNEKLFF
. | TRBJ2-6 | . | TRBV12-3/TRBV12-4 | TGTGCCACCTCCATAGCTGGGGCCAACGTCCTGACTTTC | CATSIAGANVLTF
. | TRBJ2-7 | . | TRBV3-1 | TGTGCCAGCAGCCAAGAAGGGGCAGAGCAGTACTTC | CASSQEGAEQYF
once | TRBJ1-6 | TRBD1 | TRBV30 | TGTGCCTGGGGCAGGGGGGGGCGAAGCTCCTATAATTCACCCCTCCACTTT | CAWGRGGRSSYNSPLHF
. | TRBJ1-2 | . | TRBV9 | TGTGCCAGCAGCGTAGGTTCGGGCAGCTATGGCTACACCTTC | CASSVGSGSYGYTF
. | TRBJ2-1 | TRBD1 | TRBV4-2 | TGTGCCAGCAGCCCTTGGGCAGGGGGCGCGCTGGAGGAGCAGTTCTTC | CASSPWAGGALEEQFF